This TCR beta chain originates from a study of Graves' ophthalmopathy and Graves' hyperthyroidism. Study summary: Researchers obtained peripheral blood at initial diagnosis, before any treatment had begun.

V dropped 7 bases and J dropped 6 bases, with 13 bases sitting between them. The V gene's germline CDR1 is MNHEY and CDR2 SVGEGT. The CDR3 sequence is 14 residues long. Study results and limitations: Prediction of ophthalmopathy progression reached roughly 68% sensitivity and approximately 73% specificity.

Amplification of the TCR beta CDR3 regions used RNA transcripts (as template). RT-PCR with HTBI primers came first, then second-round multiplex PCR. A single record per CDR3 protein comes from TCRdb applying MiXCR to the multiplex PCR reads. The data hold 350,000 to 450,000 distinct CDR3 sequences, with around 16% observed a single time. Diagnosis relied on clinical symptoms, serum thyroxine, TRAb, thyroid ultrasound and orbital computed tomography. This clonotype has ten or more counts. The target antigen is unknown. This TCR came from a young woman with Graves' ophthalmopathy. Source material: peripheral blood. This chain uses TRBV6-2 or TRBV6-3 with TRBJ1-6; D unclear. The CDR3 sequence is CASNWTPSNSPLHF. The CDR3 nucleotides read TGTGCCAGCAACTGGACTCCTTCTAATTCACCCCTCCACTTT.